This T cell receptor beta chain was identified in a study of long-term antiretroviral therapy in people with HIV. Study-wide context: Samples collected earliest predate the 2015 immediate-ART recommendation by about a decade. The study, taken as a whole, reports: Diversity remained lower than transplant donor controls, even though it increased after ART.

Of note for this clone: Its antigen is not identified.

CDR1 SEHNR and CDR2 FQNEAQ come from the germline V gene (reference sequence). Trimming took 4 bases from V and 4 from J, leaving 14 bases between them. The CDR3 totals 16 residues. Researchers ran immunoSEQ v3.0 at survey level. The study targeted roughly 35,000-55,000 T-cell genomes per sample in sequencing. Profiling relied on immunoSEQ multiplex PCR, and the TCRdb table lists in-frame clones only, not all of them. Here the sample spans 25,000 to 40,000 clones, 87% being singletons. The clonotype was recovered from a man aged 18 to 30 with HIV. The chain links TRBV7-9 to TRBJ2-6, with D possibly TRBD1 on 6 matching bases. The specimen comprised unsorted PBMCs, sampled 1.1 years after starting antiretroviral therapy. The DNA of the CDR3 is TGTGCCAGCAGCTCCGACAGGACTGGGGGGGCCAACGTCCTGACTTTC. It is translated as CASSSDRTGGANVLTF.